The rows below give T cell receptor beta chains drawn from one sample of a study of T cell responses to AZD1222 COVID-19 vaccine. Assay used: immunoSEQ multiplex PCR; TCRdb lists only in-frame clones, some missing. The repertoire holds tens of thousands of clones, with more than 90% as singletons. The material sequenced was peripheral blood, taken on day 0 of AZD1222 vaccination. These receptors all stem from an adult in good health. The CDR3 runs from the conserved cysteine through the conserved F or W. D genes are given only for firm matches. Expanded clones get a size class; other rows say once, few or many, or leave the size out.

clone size: once
V gene: TRBV5-4
D gene: .
J gene: TRBJ1-3
CDR3 DNA: TGTGCCAGCAGTTCTGACCAACAGGGTGGTGGAAACACCATATATTTT
CDR3 protein: CASSSDQQGGGNTIYF

clone size: .
V gene: TRBV10-3
D gene: .
J gene: TRBJ1-1
CDR3 DNA: TGTGCCATCAGGGGGGAAAGGAACACTGAAGCTTTCTTT
CDR3 protein: CAIRGERNTEAFF

clone size: once
V gene: TRBV13
D gene: TRBD1
J gene: TRBJ1-1
CDR3 DNA: TGTGCCAGCAGCTCCCGGGACAGGGGAGATGAAGCTTTCTTT
CDR3 protein: CASSSRDRGDEAFF

clone size: .
V gene: TRBV28
D gene: TRBD1
J gene: TRBJ1-4
CDR3 DNA: TGTGCCAGCAGTTTAGTTCAAAACAGGGGGACAATGACGGTGCTTTTT
CDR3 protein: CASSLVQNRGTMTVLF

clone size: .
V gene: TRBV2
D gene: .
J gene: TRBJ2-7
CDR3 DNA: TGTGCCAGCTTAACAGCGTCCAAGCAGTACTTC
CDR3 protein: CASLTASKQYF

clone size: .
V gene: TRBV11-2
D gene: .
J gene: TRBJ2-1
CDR3 DNA: TGTGCCAGCAGCTTACGGGGTGAGGGATCCTACAATGAGCAGTTCTTC
CDR3 protein: CASSLRGEGSYNEQFF

clone size: .
V gene: TRBV10-3
D gene: .
J gene: TRBJ2-1
CDR3 DNA: TGTGCCATCAGGCCTGCGATTGACAATGAGCAGTTCTTC
CDR3 protein: CAIRPAIDNEQFF

clone size: once
V gene: TRBV5-5
D gene: TRBD1
J gene: TRBJ2-7
CDR3 DNA: TGTGCCAGCAGCTGGGGGACAGGGGGCTACGAGCAGTACTTC
CDR3 protein: CASSWGTGGYEQYF

clone size: few
V gene: TRBV29-1
D gene: TRBD1
J gene: TRBJ2-7
CDR3 DNA: TGCAGCGTCCGGTCGACAGGGAGCTCCTACGAGCAGTACTTC
CDR3 protein: CSVRSTGSSYEQYF

clone size: .
V gene: TRBV6-2/TRBV6-3
D gene: .
J gene: TRBJ1-2
CDR3 DNA: TGTGCCAGCAGTTACTCGAGGCCTCCGATGTACACCTTC
CDR3 protein: CASSYSRPPMYTF

clone size: .
V gene: TRBV6-5
D gene: TRBD2
J gene: TRBJ2-3
CDR3 DNA: TGTGCCAGCAGGGGACTAGCGGGGGCCACAGATACGCAGTATTTT
CDR3 protein: CASRGLAGATDTQYF

clone size: .
V gene: TRBV7-9
D gene: .
J gene: TRBJ2-7
CDR3 DNA: TGTGCCAGCAGCTTACCTCAGGCAGTGGAGCAGTACTTC
CDR3 protein: CASSLPQAVEQYF

clone size: .
V gene: TRBV9
D gene: .
J gene: TRBJ1-6
CDR3 DNA: TGTGCCAGCAGCGTACAGGGAGGTAATTCACCCCTCCACTTT
CDR3 protein: CASSVQGGNSPLHF

clone size: .
V gene: TRBV6-2/TRBV6-3
D gene: .
J gene: TRBJ1-6
CDR3 DNA: TGTGCCAGCAGTCGGGACGGGAATTCACCCCTCCACTTT
CDR3 protein: CASSRDGNSPLHF

clone size: .
V gene: TRBV7-2
D gene: TRBD1
J gene: TRBJ1-1
CDR3 DNA: TGTGCCAGCAGCACGCGACAGGGCGGAAACACTGAAGCTTTCTTT
CDR3 protein: CASSTRQGGNTEAFF

clone size: .
V gene: TRBV14
D gene: .
J gene: TRBJ1-2
CDR3 DNA: TGTGCCAGCAGCCATGGGACCTTCTATGGCTACACCTTC
CDR3 protein: CASSHGTFYGYTF

clone size: .
V gene: TRBV9
D gene: TRBD1
J gene: TRBJ1-6
CDR3 DNA: TGTGCCAGCAGCGGGGGGACAGGCTTTAATTCACCCCTCCACTTT
CDR3 protein: CASSGGTGFNSPLHF

clone size: .
V gene: TRBV21-1
D gene: .
J gene: TRBJ2-7
CDR3 DNA: TGTGCCAGCAGCAGCGACAGTGAGCAGTACTTC
CDR3 protein: CASSSDSEQYF

clone size: .
V gene: TRBV10-3
D gene: TRBD1
J gene: TRBJ2-2
CDR3 DNA: TGTGCCAGCACCCTCACAGGGGGCGGGCACACCGGGGAGCTGTTTTTT
CDR3 protein: CASTLTGGGHTGELFF

clone size: .
V gene: TRBV18
D gene: TRBD2
J gene: TRBJ2-3
CDR3 DNA: TGTGCCAGCACATCCGGGACTAGCGGGGGCACAGATACGCAGTATTTT
CDR3 protein: CASTSGTSGGTDTQYF

clone size: .
V gene: TRBV5-1
D gene: TRBD2
J gene: TRBJ2-5
CDR3 DNA: TGCGCCAGCAGCTTGGCCGGGTCTAGCGGGGACCAAGAGACCCAGTACTTC
CDR3 protein: CASSLAGSSGDQETQYF

clone size: .
V gene: TRBV3-1/TRBV3-2
D gene: .
J gene: TRBJ2-7
CDR3 DNA: TGTGCCAGCAGCCAAGTGTGGGGCTACGAGCAGTACTTC
CDR3 protein: CASSQVWGYEQYF

clone size: once
V gene: TRBV12-3/TRBV12-4
D gene: .
J gene: TRBJ1-5
CDR3 DNA: TGTGCCAGCAGCCTAGTCAGGGGTCAGCCCCAGCATTTT
CDR3 protein: CASSLVRGQPQHF

clone size: .
V gene: TRBV19
D gene: .
J gene: TRBJ1-5
CDR3 DNA: TGTGCCAGTAGTCAAGGACAAAGCGGGAATCAGCCCCAGCATTTT
CDR3 protein: CASSQGQSGNQPQHF

clone size: .
V gene: TRBV4-1
D gene: .
J gene: TRBJ1-1
CDR3 DNA: TGCGCCAGCAGCCAAGATGGGGTGAACCGGGGGAACACTGAAGCTTTCTTT
CDR3 protein: CASSQDGVNRGNTEAFF

clone size: .
V gene: TRBV4-3
D gene: .
J gene: TRBJ2-7
CDR3 DNA: TGCGCCAGCAGCCAAGGCGGCGTGGGGCCCACTTCGCTTTACGAGCAGTACTTC
CDR3 protein: CASSQGGVGPTSLYEQYF

clone size: .
V gene: TRBV9
D gene: .
J gene: TRBJ2-5
CDR3 DNA: TGTGCCAGCAGCGTAGGCTCGCTGCCAGAGACCCAGTACTTC
CDR3 protein: CASSVGSLPETQYF

clone size: .
V gene: TRBV2
D gene: TRBD1
J gene: TRBJ1-5
CDR3 DNA: TGTGCCAGCAGTTCTACCCATGGACAGGGGGGCACTCAGCCCCAGCATTTT
CDR3 protein: CASSSTHGQGGTQPQHF

clone size: .
V gene: TRBV5-5
D gene: .
J gene: TRBJ2-3
CDR3 DNA: TGTGCCAGCAGCTTGGTTACAGACACAGATACGCAGTATTTT
CDR3 protein: CASSLVTDTDTQYF

clone size: .
V gene: TRBV6-2/TRBV6-3
D gene: .
J gene: TRBJ2-3
CDR3 DNA: TGTGCCAGCACCCCGGGTATGAGAGGGGCAGATACGCAGTATTTT
CDR3 protein: CASTPGMRGADTQYF

clone size: .
V gene: TRBV30
D gene: .
J gene: TRBJ1-1
CDR3 DNA: TGTGCCTGGAGTCAGTCGAACACTGAAGCTTTCTTT
CDR3 protein: CAWSQSNTEAFF

clone size: .
V gene: TRBV5-6
D gene: .
J gene: TRBJ1-1
CDR3 DNA: TGTGCCAGCAGCTTGGTAACCTACACTGAAGCTTTCTTT
CDR3 protein: CASSLVTYTEAFF

clone size: few
V gene: TRBV7-3
D gene: TRBD1
J gene: TRBJ1-3
CDR3 DNA: TGTGCCAGCAGCCAGGGGACAGGGTCTGGAAACACCATATATTTT
CDR3 protein: CASSQGTGSGNTIYF

clone size: .
V gene: TRBV9
D gene: .
J gene: TRBJ2-5
CDR3 DNA: TGTGCCAGCAGCGTTGGTGATCAAGAGACCCAGTACTTC
CDR3 protein: CASSVGDQETQYF

clone size: .
V gene: TRBV9
D gene: .
J gene: TRBJ1-2
CDR3 DNA: TGTGCCAGCAGCGTAGGGCTCACGGGGTATAGATCTAACTATGGCTACACCTTC
CDR3 protein: CASSVGLTGYRSNYGYTF

clone size: once
V gene: TRBV5-1
D gene: TRBD2
J gene: TRBJ2-1
CDR3 DNA: TGCGCCAGCAGCTTGGATACGGGACTAGTTTTTGAGCAGTTCTTC
CDR3 protein: CASSLDTGLVFEQFF

clone size: .
V gene: TRBV30
D gene: .
J gene: TRBJ2-5
CDR3 DNA: TGTGCCTGGAGTGGAGGGGGGGCGGAGACCCAGTACTTC
CDR3 protein: CAWSGGGAETQYF

clone size: .
V gene: TRBV5-1
D gene: .
J gene: TRBJ2-2
CDR3 DNA: TGCGCCAGCAGCTTGAGTTTCGCGAACACCGGGGAGCTGTTTTTT
CDR3 protein: CASSLSFANTGELFF

clone size: .
V gene: TRBV6-2/TRBV6-3
D gene: TRBD1
J gene: TRBJ2-7
CDR3 DNA: TGTGCCAGCAGTTCTGGACAGGGGGCCTACTACGAGCAGTACTTC
CDR3 protein: CASSSGQGAYYEQYF

clone size: once
V gene: TRBV5-6
D gene: .
J gene: TRBJ1-4
CDR3 DNA: TGTGCCAGCAGCCTGCGGCAGAAACCAACTAATGAAAAACTGTTTTTT
CDR3 protein: CASSLRQKPTNEKLFF

clone size: .
V gene: TRBV28
D gene: .
J gene: TRBJ1-5
CDR3 DNA: TGTGCCAGCGACCTTTCGGGGGCGGGCAATCAGCCCCAGCATTTT
CDR3 protein: CASDLSGAGNQPQHF

clone size: .
V gene: TRBV28
D gene: TRBD1
J gene: TRBJ2-7
CDR3 DNA: TGTGCCAGCAGGTTGGGACAGGGGGTCTACGAGCAGTACTTC
CDR3 protein: CASRLGQGVYEQYF

clone size: .
V gene: TRBV27
D gene: .
J gene: TRBJ1-1
CDR3 DNA: TGTGCCAGCAGCCGTCTGAGGGAGGGACGATTTACTGAAGCTTTCTTT
CDR3 protein: CASSRLREGRFTEAFF

clone size: .
V gene: TRBV6-2/TRBV6-3
D gene: .
J gene: TRBJ1-3
CDR3 DNA: TGTGCCAGCAGTCGCGGGCTCTCTGGAAACACCATATATTTT
CDR3 protein: CASSRGLSGNTIYF

clone size: .
V gene: TRBV7-9
D gene: .
J gene: TRBJ1-1
CDR3 DNA: TGTGCCAGCAGCTTAGGGGCAGACAGTGAAGCTTTCTTT
CDR3 protein: CASSLGADSEAFF

clone size: .
V gene: TRBV13
D gene: .
J gene: TRBJ1-6
CDR3 DNA: TGTGCCAGCAGACTTAAGGATGGCGGCTCCTATAATTCACCCCTCCACTTT
CDR3 protein: CASRLKDGGSYNSPLHF

clone size: .
V gene: TRBV5-1
D gene: TRBD1
J gene: TRBJ1-2
CDR3 DNA: TGCGCCAGCAGCGCCGGACAGGGGTCCTATGGCTACACCTTC
CDR3 protein: CASSAGQGSYGYTF

clone size: .
V gene: TRBV5-1
D gene: TRBD1
J gene: TRBJ2-1
CDR3 DNA: TGCGCCAGCAGGCGCATACAGGGGAGATCCTACAATGAGCAGTTCTTC
CDR3 protein: CASRRIQGRSYNEQFF

clone size: .
V gene: TRBV7-8
D gene: .
J gene: TRBJ1-3
CDR3 DNA: TGTGCCGGGTCGGGTGGGGGAAACACCATATATTTT
CDR3 protein: CAGSGGGNTIYF

clone size: .
V gene: TRBV27
D gene: TRBD1
J gene: TRBJ1-6
CDR3 DNA: TGTGCCAGCAGTTTAAATCCACCTTGGACGGACAGGCGGGTGGTACCCCTCCACTTT
CDR3 protein: CASSLNPPWTDRRVVPLHF